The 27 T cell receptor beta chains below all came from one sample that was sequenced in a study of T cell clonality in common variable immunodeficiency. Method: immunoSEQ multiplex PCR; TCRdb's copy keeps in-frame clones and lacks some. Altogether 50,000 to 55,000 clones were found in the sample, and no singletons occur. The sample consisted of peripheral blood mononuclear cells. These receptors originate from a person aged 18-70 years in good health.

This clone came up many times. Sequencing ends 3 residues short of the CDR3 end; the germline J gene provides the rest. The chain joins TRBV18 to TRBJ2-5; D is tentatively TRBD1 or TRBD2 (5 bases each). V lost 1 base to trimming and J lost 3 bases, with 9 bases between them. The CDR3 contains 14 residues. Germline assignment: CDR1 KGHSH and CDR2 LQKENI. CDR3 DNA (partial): TGTGCCAGCTCACCACGAGGGGCGGAAGAGACC. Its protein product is CASSPRGAEET. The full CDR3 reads CASSPRGAEETQYF.

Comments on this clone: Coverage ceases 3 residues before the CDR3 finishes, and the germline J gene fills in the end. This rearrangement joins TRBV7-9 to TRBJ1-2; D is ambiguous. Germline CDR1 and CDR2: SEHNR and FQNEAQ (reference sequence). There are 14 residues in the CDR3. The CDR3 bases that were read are TGTGTCACTGCCTACCCTATTTCGAACTATGGC. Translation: CVTAYPISNYG. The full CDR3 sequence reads CVTAYPISNYGYTF.

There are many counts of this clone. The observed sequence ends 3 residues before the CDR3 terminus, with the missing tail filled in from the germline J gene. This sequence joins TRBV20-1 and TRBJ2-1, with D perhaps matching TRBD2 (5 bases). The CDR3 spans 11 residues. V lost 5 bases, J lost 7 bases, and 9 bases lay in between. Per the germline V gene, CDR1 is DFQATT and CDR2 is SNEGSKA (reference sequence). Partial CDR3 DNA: TGCAGTGCTTGGACGGGGAATGAG. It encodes CSAWTGNE. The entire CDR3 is CSAWTGNEQFF.

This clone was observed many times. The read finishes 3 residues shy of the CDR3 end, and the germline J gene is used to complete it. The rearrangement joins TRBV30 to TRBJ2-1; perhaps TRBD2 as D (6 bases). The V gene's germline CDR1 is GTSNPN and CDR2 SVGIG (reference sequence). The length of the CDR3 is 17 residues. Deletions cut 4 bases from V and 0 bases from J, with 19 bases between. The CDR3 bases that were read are TGTGCCTGGATTGGACGGGACTCCCGAAGCTCCTACAATGAG. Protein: CAWIGRDSRSSYNE. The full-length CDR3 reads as CAWIGRDSRSSYNEQFF.

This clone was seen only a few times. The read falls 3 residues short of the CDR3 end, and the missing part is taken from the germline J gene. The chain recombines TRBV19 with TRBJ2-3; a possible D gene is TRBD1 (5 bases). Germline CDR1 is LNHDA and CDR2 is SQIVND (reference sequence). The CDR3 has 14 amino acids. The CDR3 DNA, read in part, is TGTGCCAGTAGGCCCCATGCAGGGCAAGAGACG. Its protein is CASRPHAGQET. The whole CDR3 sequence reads CASRPHAGQETQYF.

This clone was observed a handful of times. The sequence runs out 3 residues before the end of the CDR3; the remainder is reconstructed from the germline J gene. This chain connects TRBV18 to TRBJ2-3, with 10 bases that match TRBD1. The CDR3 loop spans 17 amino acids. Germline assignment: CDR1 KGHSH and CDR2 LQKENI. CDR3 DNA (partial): TGTGCCAGCTCTCCTTCGGGGGGACAGGGGTCGGATCAGCCG. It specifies CASSPSGGQGSDQP. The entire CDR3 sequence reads CASSPSGGQGSDQPQYF.

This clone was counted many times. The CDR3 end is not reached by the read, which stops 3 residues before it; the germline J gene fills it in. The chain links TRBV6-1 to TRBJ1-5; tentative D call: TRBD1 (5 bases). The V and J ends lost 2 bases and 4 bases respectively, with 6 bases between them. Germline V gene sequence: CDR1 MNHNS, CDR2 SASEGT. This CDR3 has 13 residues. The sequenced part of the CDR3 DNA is TGTGCCAGCAGTGAACAGGGTAATCAGCCC. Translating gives CASSEQGNQP. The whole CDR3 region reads CASSEQGNQPQHF.

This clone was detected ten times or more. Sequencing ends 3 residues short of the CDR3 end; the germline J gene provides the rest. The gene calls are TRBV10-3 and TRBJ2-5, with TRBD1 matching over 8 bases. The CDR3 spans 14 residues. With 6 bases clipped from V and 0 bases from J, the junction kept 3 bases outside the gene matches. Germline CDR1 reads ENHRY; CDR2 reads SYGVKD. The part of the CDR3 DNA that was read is TGTGCCATCAGCCTGACAGGGGACCAAGAGACC. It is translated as CAISLTGDQET. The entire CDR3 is CAISLTGDQETQYF.

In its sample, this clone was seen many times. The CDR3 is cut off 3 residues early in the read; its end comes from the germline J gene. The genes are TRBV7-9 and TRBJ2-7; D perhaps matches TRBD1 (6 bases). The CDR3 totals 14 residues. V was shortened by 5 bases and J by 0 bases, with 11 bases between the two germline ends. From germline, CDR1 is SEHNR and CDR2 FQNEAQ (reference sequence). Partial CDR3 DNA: TGTGCCAGCAGCGCCGGGACATCCTCCTACGAG. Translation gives CASSAGTSSYE. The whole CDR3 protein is CASSAGTSSYEQYF.

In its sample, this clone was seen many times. The chain's CDR3 is CASSRLDRVYNEQFF. CDR3 bases read: TGTGCCAGTAGTAGGCTCGACAGGGTCTACAATGAG. The chain uses TRBV19 and TRBJ2-1; 7 bases match TRBD1. The sequence runs out 3 residues before the end of the CDR3; the remainder is reconstructed from the germline J gene. V shed 4 bases and J 3 bases; nucleotides not matched to a gene: 6. The CDR3 covers 15 residues. CDR1 is LNHDA, CDR2 SQIVND, per germline (reference sequence).

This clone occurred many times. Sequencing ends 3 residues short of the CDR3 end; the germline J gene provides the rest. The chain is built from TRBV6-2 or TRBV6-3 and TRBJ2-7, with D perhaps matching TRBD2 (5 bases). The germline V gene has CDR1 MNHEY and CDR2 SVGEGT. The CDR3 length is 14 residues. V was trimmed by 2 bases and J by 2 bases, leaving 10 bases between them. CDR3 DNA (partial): TGTGCCAGCAGTTACACGGGGAACCCCTACGAG. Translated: CASSYTGNPYE. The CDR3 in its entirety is CASSYTGNPYEQYF.

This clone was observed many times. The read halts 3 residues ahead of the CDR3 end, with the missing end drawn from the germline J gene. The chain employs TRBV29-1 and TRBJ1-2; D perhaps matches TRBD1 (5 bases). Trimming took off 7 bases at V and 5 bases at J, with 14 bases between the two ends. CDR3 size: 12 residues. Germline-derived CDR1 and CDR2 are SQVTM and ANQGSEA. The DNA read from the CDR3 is TGCAGCGCGCTCCAGGGAGGTTATGGC. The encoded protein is CSALQGGYG. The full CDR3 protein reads CSALQGGYGYTF. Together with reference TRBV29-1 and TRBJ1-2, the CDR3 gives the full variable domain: SAVISQKPSRDICQRGTSLTIQCQVDSQVTMMFWYRQQPGQSLTLIATANQGSEATYESGFVIDKFPISRPNLTFSTLTVSNMSPEDSSIYLCSALQGGYGYTFGSGTRLTVV.

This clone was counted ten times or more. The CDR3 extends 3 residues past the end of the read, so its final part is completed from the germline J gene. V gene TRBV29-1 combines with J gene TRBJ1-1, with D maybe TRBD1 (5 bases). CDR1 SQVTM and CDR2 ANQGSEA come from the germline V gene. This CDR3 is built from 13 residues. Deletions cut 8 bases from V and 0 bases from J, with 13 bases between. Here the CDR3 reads CSPQTVLNTEAFF. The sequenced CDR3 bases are TGCAGCCCACAGACAGTCCTGAACACTGAA.

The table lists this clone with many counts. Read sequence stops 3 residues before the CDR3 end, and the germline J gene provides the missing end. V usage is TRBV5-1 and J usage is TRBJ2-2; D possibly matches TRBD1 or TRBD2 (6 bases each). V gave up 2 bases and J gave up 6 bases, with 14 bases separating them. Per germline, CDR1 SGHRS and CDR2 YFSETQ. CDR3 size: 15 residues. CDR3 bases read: TGCGCCAGCAGCTTATTCAACAGGGAGGCCGGGGAG. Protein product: CASSLFNREAGE. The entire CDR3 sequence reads CASSLFNREAGELFF.

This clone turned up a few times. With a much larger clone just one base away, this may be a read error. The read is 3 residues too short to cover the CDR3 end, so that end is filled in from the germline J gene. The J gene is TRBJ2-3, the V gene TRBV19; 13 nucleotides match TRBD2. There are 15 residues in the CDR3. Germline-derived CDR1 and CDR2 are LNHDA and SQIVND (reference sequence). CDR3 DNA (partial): TGTGCCAGTAGTACGTCAGGACTAGCGGGGGAGACG. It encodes CASSTSGLAGET. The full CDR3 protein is CASSTSGLAGETQYF.

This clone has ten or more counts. CDR3 sequence reads: CSVQRQGGETQYF. CDR3 DNA (partial): TGCAGCGTACAAAGACAGGGTGGAGAGACC. The chain couples TRBV29-1 to TRBJ2-5, with 7 positions matching TRBD1. The CDR3 extends 3 residues past the end of the read, so its final part is completed from the germline J gene. The CDR3 has 13 amino acids. The V gene end was trimmed by 6 bases and the J gene end by 4 bases; junction bases not matched to a gene: 8. The V gene's germline CDR1 is SQVTM and CDR2 ANQGSEA.

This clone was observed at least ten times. The CDR3 here is CASSEARGTGHYEQYF. The part of the CDR3 DNA that was read is TGTGCCAGCAGTGAAGCGCGAGGGACAGGGCACTACGAG. V and J are TRBV2 and TRBJ2-7; TRBD1 matches at 9 bases. The read ends 3 residues shy of where the CDR3 ends; the end is completed using the germline J gene. The V segment lost 0 bases and the J segment 3 bases; nucleotides outside the gene matches: 6. This CDR3 comprises 16 residues. From germline, CDR1 is SNHLY and CDR2 FYNNEI. Complete variable domain (other parts from reference TRBV2 and TRBJ2-7): EPEVTQTPSHQVTQMGQEVILRCVPISNHLYFYWYRQILGQKVEFLVSFYNNEISEKSEIFDDQFSVERPDGSNFTLKIRSTKLEDSAMYFCASSEARGTGHYEQYFGPGTRLTVT.

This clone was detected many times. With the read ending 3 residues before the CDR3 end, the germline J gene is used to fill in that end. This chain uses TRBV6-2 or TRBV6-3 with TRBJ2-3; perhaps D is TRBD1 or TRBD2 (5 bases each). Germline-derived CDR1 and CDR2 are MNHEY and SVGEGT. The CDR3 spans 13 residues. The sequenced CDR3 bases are TGTGCCAGCGAGGGGCAGTTTCAAGAGACG. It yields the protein CASEGQFQET. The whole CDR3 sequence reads CASEGQFQETQYF.

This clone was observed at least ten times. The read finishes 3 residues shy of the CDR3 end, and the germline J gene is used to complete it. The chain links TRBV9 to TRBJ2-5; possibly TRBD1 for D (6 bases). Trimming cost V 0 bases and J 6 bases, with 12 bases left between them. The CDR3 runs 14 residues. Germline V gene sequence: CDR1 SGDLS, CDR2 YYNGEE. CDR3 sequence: CASSVATGWKTQYF. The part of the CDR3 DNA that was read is TGTGCCAGCAGCGTAGCAACAGGGTGGAAGACC.

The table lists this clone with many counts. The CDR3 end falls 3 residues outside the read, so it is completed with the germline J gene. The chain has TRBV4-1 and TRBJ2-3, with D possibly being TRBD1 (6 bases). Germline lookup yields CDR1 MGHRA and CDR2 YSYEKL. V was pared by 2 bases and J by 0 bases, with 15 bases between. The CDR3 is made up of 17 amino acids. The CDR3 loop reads CASSQHGQFSSTDTQYF. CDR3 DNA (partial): TGCGCCAGCAGCCAACACGGACAGTTTTCTAGCACAGATACG.

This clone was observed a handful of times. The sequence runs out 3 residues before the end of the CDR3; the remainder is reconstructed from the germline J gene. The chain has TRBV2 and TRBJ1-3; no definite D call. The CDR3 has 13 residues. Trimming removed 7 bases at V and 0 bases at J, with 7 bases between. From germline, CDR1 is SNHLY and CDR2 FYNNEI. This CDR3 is CASTVYSGNTIYF. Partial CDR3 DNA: TGTGCCAGCACCGTTTACTCTGGAAACACC.

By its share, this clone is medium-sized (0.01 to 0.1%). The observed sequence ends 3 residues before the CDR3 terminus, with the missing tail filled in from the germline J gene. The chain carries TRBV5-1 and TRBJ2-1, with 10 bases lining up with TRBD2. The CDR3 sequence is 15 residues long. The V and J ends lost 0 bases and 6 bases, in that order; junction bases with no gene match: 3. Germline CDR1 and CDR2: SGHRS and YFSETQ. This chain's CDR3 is CASSLEAGGLNEQFF. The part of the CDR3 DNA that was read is TGCGCCAGCAGCTTGGAAGCGGGGGGGCTCAATGAG.

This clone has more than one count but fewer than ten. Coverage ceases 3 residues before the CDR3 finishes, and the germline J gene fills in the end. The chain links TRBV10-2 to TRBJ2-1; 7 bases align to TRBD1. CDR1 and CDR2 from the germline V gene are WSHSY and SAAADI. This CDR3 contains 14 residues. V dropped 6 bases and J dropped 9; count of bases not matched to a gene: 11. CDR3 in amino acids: CASRGIQGFVEQFF. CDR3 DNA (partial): TGCGCCAGCAGGGGAATACAGGGGTTCGTTGAG.

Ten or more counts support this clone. The CDR3 sequence: CASSLLAGEETQYF. The part of the CDR3 DNA that was read is TGTGCCAGCAGCCTCCTAGCGGGAGAAGAGACC. This rearrangement joins TRBV4-2 to TRBJ2-5; 10 bases map to TRBD2. The read comes to an end 3 residues before the CDR3 does, leaving the germline J gene to fill in the end. V was pared by 4 bases and J by 3 bases, with 2 bases of the junction left unmatched. The CDR3 is 14 residues long. Germline V gene sequence: CDR1 LGHNA, CDR2 YNFKEQ.

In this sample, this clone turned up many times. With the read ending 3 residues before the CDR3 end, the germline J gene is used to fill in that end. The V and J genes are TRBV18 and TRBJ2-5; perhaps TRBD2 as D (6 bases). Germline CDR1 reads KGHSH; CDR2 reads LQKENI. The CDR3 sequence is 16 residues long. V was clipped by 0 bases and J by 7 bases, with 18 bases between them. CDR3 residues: CASSPPGGALSGTQYF. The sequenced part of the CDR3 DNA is TGTGCCAGCTCACCACCTGGCGGGGCCTTATCGGGGACC.

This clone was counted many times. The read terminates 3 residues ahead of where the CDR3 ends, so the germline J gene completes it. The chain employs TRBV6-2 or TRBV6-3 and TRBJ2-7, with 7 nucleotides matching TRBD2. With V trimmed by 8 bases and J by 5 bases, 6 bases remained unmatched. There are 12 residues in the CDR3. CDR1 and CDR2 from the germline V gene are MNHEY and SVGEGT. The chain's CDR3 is CASSRLAHEQYF. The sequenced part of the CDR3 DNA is TGTGCCAGCTCCAGACTAGCCCACGAG.

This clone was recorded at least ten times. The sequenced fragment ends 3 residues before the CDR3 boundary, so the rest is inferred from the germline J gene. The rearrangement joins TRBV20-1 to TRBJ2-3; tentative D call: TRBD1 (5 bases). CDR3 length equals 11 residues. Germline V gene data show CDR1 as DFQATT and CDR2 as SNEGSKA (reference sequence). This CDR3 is CSAGASETQYF. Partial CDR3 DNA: TGCAGTGCTGGGGCTTCTGAGACG.